The next 2 T cell receptor beta chains were all read from a single sample in a study of T cell responses to AZD1222 COVID-19 vaccine. The data were produced by immunoSEQ multiplex PCR, yet TCRdb's version contains in-frame clones alone and is incomplete. This table holds around 130,000 clones, roughly nine tenths found once. The sequencing used peripheral blood, collected 28 days after the second AZD1222 dose. The receptor set was obtained from an adult who received the AZD1222 COVID-19 vaccine.

The sample holds a few counts of this clone. The chain links TRBV5-8 to TRBJ1-2, with D perhaps TRBD1 (5 bases). The V gene lost 4 bases and the J gene lost 2 bases, with 12 bases spanning the gap. CDR1 is SGHTS, CDR2 YDEGEE, per germline. The CDR3 totals 14 residues. CDR3 amino acids: CASSAGVLNYGYTF. CDR3 nucleotide sequence: TGTGCCAGCAGCGCGGGGGTTCTGAACTATGGCTACACCTTC.

The chain carries TRBV6-5 and TRBJ2-7, with D possibly matching TRBD1 (6 bases). Germline V gene data show CDR1 as MNHEY and CDR2 as SVGAGI. Trimming pared 5 bases from V and 3 bases from J, leaving 11 bases between. The CDR3 sequence is 13 residues long. CDR3 DNA: TGTGCCAGCAGTACAGGGTCCTTCTACGAGCAGTACTTC. Protein: CASSTGSFYEQYF.